The rows below give T cell receptor beta chains drawn from one sample of a study of T-cell reconstitution after alpha-beta-depleted transplantation in children. TCRdb used MiXCR to reprocess the PCR reads, holding one entry per CDR3 protein. The sample consists of hundreds of thousands of distinct CDR3 sequences, roughly 11% of them appearing once. This material consisted of PBMCs, taken before TCRalphabeta/CD19-depleted stem cell transplant. These receptors came from a child younger than two with acute myeloid leukemia, due to receive a stem cell transplant. CDR3s include the opening cysteine and the closing phenylalanine or tryptophan. The D gene is left open where the match is weak. The size of a clone is reported for some rows only, either as once, few or many, or as a class for expanded clones.

.	.	TRBV20-1	TRBJ2-7	CSAREEPPEQYF	TGCAGTGCTAGAGAGGAACCCCCCGAGCAGTACTTC
.	.	TRBV5-6	TRBJ2-3	CAGNLKVRLTDTQYF	TGTGCCGGCAACTTGAAGGTGCGGCTCACAGATACGCAGTATTTT
TRBD1	many	TRBV7-2	TRBJ2-2	CASSFRGTGELFF	TGTGCCAGCAGCTTCAGGGGGACCGGGGAGCTGTTTTTT
TRBD1	many	TRBV5-1	TRBJ1-2	CASSSLGQGYGYTF	TGCGCCAGCAGCTCGCTAGGACAGGGATATGGCTACACCTTC
.	few	TRBV27	TRBJ2-4	CASSLVSGKNIQYF	TGTGCCAGCAGTTTAGTATCAGGGAAAAACATTCAGTACTTC
TRBD1	.	TRBV6-1	TRBJ2-3	CASRDRGHTDTQYF	TGTGCCAGCAGGGACAGGGGGCACACAGATACGCAATATTTT
.	few	TRBV7-6	TRBJ2-4	CASSLGPPGDMSKNIQYF	TGTGCCAGCAGCTTGGGTCCACCGGGGGATATGTCCAAAAACATTCAGTACTTC
.	.	TRBV20-1	TRBJ1-1	CSAVVPGTEAFF	TGCAGTGCAGTGGTCCCTGGGACTGAAGCTTTCTTT
.	once	TRBV12-2	TRBJ2-2	CASRFGSGVIPGELFF	TGTGCAAGTCGCTTCGGTAGCGGGGTCATCCCCGGGGAGCTGTTTTTT
.	many	TRBV5-6	TRBJ1-2	CASRPGRIYGYTF	TGTGCCAGCAGACCGGGACGGATTTATGGCTACACCTTC
.	.	TRBV7-9	TRBJ2-1	CASSPTTSYNEQFF	TGTGCCAGCAGTCCTACGACTAGTTACAATGAGCAGTTCTTC
.	many	TRBV21-1	TRBJ2-2	CASSKSPGGIAGMDTGELFF	TGTGCCAGCAGCAAGTCCCCTGGAGGAATAGCGGGAATGGACACCGGGGAGCTGTTTTTT
TRBD1	many	TRBV27	TRBJ2-7	CASSLSGTGGAYEQYF	TGTGCCAGCAGTTTATCGGGGACAGGGGGCGCCTACGAGCAGTACTTC
.	many	TRBV7-9	TRBJ1-1	CASSLKGMNTEAFF	TGTGCCAGCAGCTTAAAGGGGATGAACACTGAAGCTTTCTTT
.	.	TRBV5-1	TRBJ2-1	CASSLAESSYNEQFF	TGCGCCAGCAGCTTGGCCGAAAGCTCCTACAATGAGCAGTTCTTC
.	many	TRBV20-1	TRBJ2-4	CSARDLRATSGIQYF	TGCAGTGCTAGAGATCTCCGGGCAACCTCAGGCATTCAGTACTTC
TRBD1	many	TRBV12-3/TRBV12-4	TRBJ1-2	CASSPRGQAYGYTF	TGTGCCAGCAGTCCCAGAGGACAGGCATATGGCTACACCTTC
.	many	TRBV5-6	TRBJ1-1	CASSLVTNTEAFF	TGCGCCAGCAGCTTGGTGACGAACACTGAAGCTTTCTTT
TRBD1	.	TRBV9	TRBJ2-7	CASSGRSGTAYEQYF	TGTGCCAGCAGCGGCCGATCCGGGACAGCGTACGAGCAGTACTTC
.	many	TRBV7-6	TRBJ2-7	CASSLTQGGYEQYF	TGTGCCAGCAGCTTGACCCAAGGGGGCTACGAGCAGTACTTC
TRBD1	.	TRBV5-4	TRBJ2-3	CASRQTGGPDTQYF	TGTGCCAGCAGGCAGACAGGGGGCCCAGATACGCAGTATTTT
TRBD1	many	TRBV20-1	TRBJ1-1	CSAGGQGGGEAFF	TGCAGTGCCGGAGGACAGGGGGGGGGTGAAGCTTTCTTT
.	.	TRBV5-5	TRBJ1-5	CASSLGGGGAGYYQPQHF	TGTGCCAGCAGCTTGGGGGGGGGAGGGGCCGGCTACTATCAGCCCCAGCATTTT
.	many	TRBV12-3/TRBV12-4	TRBJ2-7	CASSLGKGTYEQYF	TGTGCCAGCAGTTTAGGGAAGGGGACCTACGAGCAGTACTTC
.	many	TRBV5-1	TRBJ1-2	CASSLTGARNYGYTF	TGCGCCAGCAGCTTGACCGGGGCGCGAAACTATGGCTACACCTTC
.	many	TRBV18	TRBJ2-1	CASSPPALASYNEQFF	TGTGCCAGCTCACCACCGGCCCTAGCATCCTACAATGAGCAGTTCTTC
.	many	TRBV29-1	TRBJ1-2	CSVGTINYGYTF	TGCAGCGTTGGGACTATTAACTATGGCTACACCTTC
.	many	TRBV5-5	TRBJ1-2	CASSIQTGANYGYTF	TGTGCCAGCAGCATCCAGACAGGAGCTAACTATGGCTACACCTTC
TRBD1	many	TRBV6-2/TRBV6-3	TRBJ2-3	CASTGGSTDTQYF	TGTGCCAGTACAGGGGGGAGCACAGATACGCAGTATTTT
.	many	TRBV6-1	TRBJ1-1	CASSEGRGTEAFF	TGTGCCAGCAGCGAAGGGAGGGGCACTGAAGCTTTCTTT
TRBD1	many	TRBV27	TRBJ1-6	CASSRTGLNSPLHF	TGTGCCAGCAGTCGGACAGGTCTTAATTCACCCCTCCACTTT
TRBD1	many	TRBV5-1	TRBJ2-5	CASSPRGLEETQYF	TGCGCCAGCAGCCCCAGGGGGCTAGAAGAGACCCAGTACTTC
TRBD2	many	TRBV10-3	TRBJ2-1	CAISDLTSPFSGEQFF	TGTGCCATCAGTGACTTGACTAGCCCCTTTTCCGGTGAGCAGTTCTTC
TRBD1	many	TRBV29-1	TRBJ2-7	CSAQTNRGSYEQYF	TGCAGCGCTCAGACCAACAGGGGATCCTACGAGCAGTACTTC
.	many	TRBV20-1	TRBJ1-5	CSASMSGANQPQHF	TGCAGTGCTAGTATGAGTGGGGCCAATCAGCCCCAGCATTTT
.	many	TRBV20-1	TRBJ2-5	CSARDFGLETQYF	TGCAGTGCTAGAGATTTTGGCCTAGAGACCCAGTACTTC
.	many	TRBV12-3/TRBV12-4	TRBJ2-1	CASSPPGFSYNEQFF	TGTGCCAGCAGCCCCCCGGGTTTCTCCTACAATGAGCAGTTCTTC
.	many	TRBV20-1	TRBJ2-7	CSAIGTLSSYEQYF	TGCAGTGCCATAGGGACTCTTAGCTCCTACGAGCAGTACTTC
TRBD2	many	TRBV6-2/TRBV6-3	TRBJ2-4	CASKPSGTANIQYF	TGTGCCAGCAAACCTAGCGGGACTGCGAACATTCAGTACTTC
TRBD1	few	TRBV7-2	TRBJ1-2	CASSLTGGYYGYTF	TGTGCCAGCAGCTTGACAGGGGGCTACTATGGCTACACCTTC
.	many	TRBV29-1	TRBJ2-2	CSVNTGELFF	TGCAGCGTCAACACCGGGGAGCTGTTTTTT
.	few	TRBV12-3/TRBV12-4	TRBJ2-1	CTCSPLGSTRKGRNEQFF	TGTACCTGCAGTCCCCTCGGTTCGACTAGAAAGGGGAGAAATGAGCAGTTCTTC
.	many	TRBV15	TRBJ2-7	CATSRVPPALRHREDEQYF	TGTGCCACCAGCAGAGTGCCGCCCGCGTTGAGACATCGAGAGGACGAGCAGTACTTC
.	many	TRBV24-1	TRBJ1-2	CATSDLSRDGYTF	TGTGCCACCAGTGATTTGTCGCGGGATGGCTACACCTTC
.	many	TRBV6-1	TRBJ1-1	CASSEWYLTPLGGLNTEAFF	TGTGCCAGCAGTGAATGGTATTTGACCCCTCTGGGGGGGTTGAACACTGAAGCTTTCTTT
.	many	TRBV12-3/TRBV12-4	TRBJ2-3	CASSSTRGITDTQYF	TGTGCCAGCAGTTCGACTAGGGGTATCACAGATACGCAGTATTTT
TRBD2	many	TRBV6-1	TRBJ2-4	CATKTSGVNIQYF	TGTGCCACTAAGACTAGCGGGGTAAACATTCAGTACTTC
.	many	TRBV5-1	TRBJ2-2	CASSLTPNGELFF	TGCGCCAGCAGCTTGACCCCGAACGGGGAGCTGTTTTTT
TRBD2	many	TRBV28	TRBJ2-3	CASRPAGLAGTDTQYF	TGTGCCAGCAGACCCGCGGGACTAGCCGGCACAGATACGCAGTATTTT
TRBD1	many	TRBV20-1	TRBJ1-4	CSATDRGSDEKLFF	TGCAGTGCTACCGACAGGGGGTCAGATGAAAAACTGTTTTTT
.	many	TRBV12-3/TRBV12-4	TRBJ2-5	CASSLGLTQETQYF	TGTGCCAGCAGTTTAGGCTTGACACAAGAGACCCAGTACTTC
.	.	TRBV19	TRBJ1-2	CASSIRQANYGYTF	TGTGCCAGTAGTATCCGACAGGCTAACTATGGCTACACCTTC
TRBD1	many	TRBV7-2	TRBJ1-2	CASSPGQWNYGYTF	TGTGCCAGCAGCCCGGGACAGTGGAACTATGGCTACACCTTC
.	many	TRBV19	TRBJ2-7	CASKPNSYEQYF	TGTGCCAGTAAACCGAACTCCTACGAGCAGTACTTC
.	many	TRBV6-1	TRBJ2-7	CASSDLVGVTYEQYF	TGTGCCAGCAGCGACCTTGTGGGAGTAACCTACGAGCAGTACTTC
.	many	TRBV29-1	TRBJ1-1	CSVGAMNTEAFF	TGCAGCGTTGGGGCTATGAACACTGAAGCTTTCTTT
.	many	TRBV20-1	TRBJ2-7	CSARDEGTVSYEQYF	TGCAGTGCTAGAGATGAGGGGACGGTTTCCTACGAGCAGTACTTC
TRBD2	many	TRBV5-1	TRBJ2-1	CASSRLAGTNEQFF	TGCGCCAGCAGCAGACTAGCGGGAACCAATGAGCAGTTCTTC
.	.	TRBV19	TRBJ1-2	CATQRWGANYGYTF	TGTGCCACCCAACGTTGGGGAGCTAACTATGGCTACACCTTC